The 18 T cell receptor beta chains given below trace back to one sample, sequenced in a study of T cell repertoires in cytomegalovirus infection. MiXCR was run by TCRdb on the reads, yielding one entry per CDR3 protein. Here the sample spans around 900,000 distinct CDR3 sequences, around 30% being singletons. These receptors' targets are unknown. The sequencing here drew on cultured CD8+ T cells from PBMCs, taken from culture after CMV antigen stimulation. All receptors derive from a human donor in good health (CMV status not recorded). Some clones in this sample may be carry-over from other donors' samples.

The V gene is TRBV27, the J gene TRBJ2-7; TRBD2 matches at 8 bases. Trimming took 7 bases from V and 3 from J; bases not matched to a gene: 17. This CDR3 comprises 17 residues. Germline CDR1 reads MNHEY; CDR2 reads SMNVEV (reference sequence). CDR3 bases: TGTGCCAGCACTTATTCCGGGGGGGACGGAGGTTACTACGAGCAGTACTTC. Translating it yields CASTYSGGDGGYYEQYF.

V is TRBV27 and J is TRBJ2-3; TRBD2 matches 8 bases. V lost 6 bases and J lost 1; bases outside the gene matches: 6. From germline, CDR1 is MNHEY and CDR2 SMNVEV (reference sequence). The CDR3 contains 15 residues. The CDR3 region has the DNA TGTGCCAGCAGCCAAAGCGGGGGCCGCACAGATACGCAGTATTTT. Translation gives CASSQSGGRTDTQYF.

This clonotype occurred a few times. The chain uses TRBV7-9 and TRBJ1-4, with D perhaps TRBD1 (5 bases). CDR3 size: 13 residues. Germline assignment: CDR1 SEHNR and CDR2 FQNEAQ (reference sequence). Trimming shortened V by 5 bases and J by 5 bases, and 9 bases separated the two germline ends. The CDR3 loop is CASSRGGNEKLFF. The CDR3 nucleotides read TGTGCCAGCAGCCGCGGGGGGAATGAAAAACTGTTTTTT.

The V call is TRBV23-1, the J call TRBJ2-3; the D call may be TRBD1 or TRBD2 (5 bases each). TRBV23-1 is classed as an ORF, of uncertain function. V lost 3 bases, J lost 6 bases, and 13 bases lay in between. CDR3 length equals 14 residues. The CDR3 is CASSQIREWDTQYF. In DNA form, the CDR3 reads TGCGCCAGCAGTCAGATCAGGGAGTGGGATACGCAGTATTTT.

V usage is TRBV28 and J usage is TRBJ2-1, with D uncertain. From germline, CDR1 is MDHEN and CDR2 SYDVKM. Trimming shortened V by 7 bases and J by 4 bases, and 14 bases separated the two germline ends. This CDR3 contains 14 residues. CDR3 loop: CASISVAAYNEQFF. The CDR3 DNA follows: TGTGCCAGCATTTCCGTGGCAGCATACAATGAGCAGTTCTTC. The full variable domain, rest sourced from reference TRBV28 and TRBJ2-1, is DVKVTQSSRYLVKRTGEKVFLECVQDMDHENMFWYRQDPGLGLRLIYFSYDVKMKEKGDIPEGYSVSREKKERFSLILESASTNQTSMYLCASISVAAYNEQFFGPGTRLTVL.

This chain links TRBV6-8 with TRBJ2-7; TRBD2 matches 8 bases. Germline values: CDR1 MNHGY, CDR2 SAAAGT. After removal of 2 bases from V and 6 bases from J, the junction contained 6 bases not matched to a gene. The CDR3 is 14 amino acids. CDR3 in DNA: TGTGCCAGCAGTTACGCCAGCGGGGGAAGCGAGCAGTACGTC. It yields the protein CASSYASGGSEQYV.

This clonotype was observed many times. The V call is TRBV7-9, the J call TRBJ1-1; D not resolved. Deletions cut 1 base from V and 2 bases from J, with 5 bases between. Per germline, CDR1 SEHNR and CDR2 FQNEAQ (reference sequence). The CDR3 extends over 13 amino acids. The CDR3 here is CASSLDSNTEAFF. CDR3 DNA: TGTGCCAGCAGCTTAGATAGTAACACTGAAGCTTTCTTT.

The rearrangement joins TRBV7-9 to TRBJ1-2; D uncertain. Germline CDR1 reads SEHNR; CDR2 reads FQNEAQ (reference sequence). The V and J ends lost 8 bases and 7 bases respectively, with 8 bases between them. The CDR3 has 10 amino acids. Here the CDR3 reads CASGSRGYTF. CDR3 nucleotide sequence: TGTGCCAGCGGCTCCCGTGGCTACACCTTC.

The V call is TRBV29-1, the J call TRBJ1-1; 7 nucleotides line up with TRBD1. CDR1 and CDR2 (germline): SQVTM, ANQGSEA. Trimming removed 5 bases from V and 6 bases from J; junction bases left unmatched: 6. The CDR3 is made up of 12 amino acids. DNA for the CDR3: TGCAGCGTTTGGACAGGAGAGGCTGAAGCTTTCTTT. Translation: CSVWTGEAEAFF. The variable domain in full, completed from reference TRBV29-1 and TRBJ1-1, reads SAVISQKPSRDICQRGTSLTIQCQVDSQVTMMFWYRQQPGQSLTLIATANQGSEATYESGFVIDKFPISRPNLTFSTLTVSNMSPEDSSIYLCSVWTGEAEAFFGQGTRLTVV.

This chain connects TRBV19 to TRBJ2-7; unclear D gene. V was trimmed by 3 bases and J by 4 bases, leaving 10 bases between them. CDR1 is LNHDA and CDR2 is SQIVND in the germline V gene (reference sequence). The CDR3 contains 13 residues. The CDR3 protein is CASSMGTIYEQYF. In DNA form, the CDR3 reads TGTGCCAGTAGTATGGGAACAATTTACGAGCAGTACTTC.

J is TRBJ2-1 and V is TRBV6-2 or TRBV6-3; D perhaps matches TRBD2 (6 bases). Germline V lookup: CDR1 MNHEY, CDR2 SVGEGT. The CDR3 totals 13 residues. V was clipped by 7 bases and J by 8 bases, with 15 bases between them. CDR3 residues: CASNINGGDEQFF. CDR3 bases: TGTGCCAGCAACATCAACGGGGGTGATGAGCAGTTCTTC.

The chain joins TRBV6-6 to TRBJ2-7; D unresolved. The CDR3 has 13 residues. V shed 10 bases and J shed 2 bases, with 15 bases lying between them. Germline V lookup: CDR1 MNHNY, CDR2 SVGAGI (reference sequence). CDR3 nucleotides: TGTGCCACCTCCGGCCCGGAACCCTACGAGCAGTACTTC. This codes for CATSGPEPYEQYF.

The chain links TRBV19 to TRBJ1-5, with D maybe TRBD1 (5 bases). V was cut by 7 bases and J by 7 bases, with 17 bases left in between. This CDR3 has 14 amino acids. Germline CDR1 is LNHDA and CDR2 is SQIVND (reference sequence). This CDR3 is CASIFKGHGQPQHF. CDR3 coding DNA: TGTGCCAGTATTTTCAAAGGACATGGCCAGCCCCAGCATTTT.

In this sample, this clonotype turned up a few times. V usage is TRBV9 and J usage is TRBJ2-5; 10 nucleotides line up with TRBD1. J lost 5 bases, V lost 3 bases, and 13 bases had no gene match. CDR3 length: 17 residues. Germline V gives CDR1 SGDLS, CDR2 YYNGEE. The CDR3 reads CASSERSGTGVTETQYF. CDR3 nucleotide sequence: TGTGCCAGCAGCGAACGTTCCGGGACAGGGGTGACTGAGACCCAGTACTTC.

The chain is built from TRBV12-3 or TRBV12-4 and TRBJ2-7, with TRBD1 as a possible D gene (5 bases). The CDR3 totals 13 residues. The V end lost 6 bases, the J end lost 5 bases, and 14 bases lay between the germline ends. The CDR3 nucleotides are TGTGCCAGCAGCCCCGCAGGGTTACACGAGCAGTACTTC. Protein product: CASSPAGLHEQYF.

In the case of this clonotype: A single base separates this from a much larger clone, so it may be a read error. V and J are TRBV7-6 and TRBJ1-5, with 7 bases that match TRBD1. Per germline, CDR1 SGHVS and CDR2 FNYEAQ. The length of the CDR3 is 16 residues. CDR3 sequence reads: CACSPGVTGNNQPQHF. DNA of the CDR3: TGTGCCTGCAGCCCAGGGGTGACAGGGAATAATCAGCCCCAGCATTTT.

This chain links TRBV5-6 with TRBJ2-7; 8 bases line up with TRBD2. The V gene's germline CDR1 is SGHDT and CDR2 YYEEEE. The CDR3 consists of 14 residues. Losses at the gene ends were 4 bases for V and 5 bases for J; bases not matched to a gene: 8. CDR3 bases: TGTGCCAGCAGCCCCGGGAGGGTCCGGGACGAGCAGTACTTC. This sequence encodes CASSPGRVRDEQYF.

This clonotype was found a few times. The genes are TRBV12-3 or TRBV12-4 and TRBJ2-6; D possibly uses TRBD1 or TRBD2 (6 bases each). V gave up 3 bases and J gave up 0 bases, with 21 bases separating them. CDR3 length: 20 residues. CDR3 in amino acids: CASSFISPRGASSGANVLTF. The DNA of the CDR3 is TGTGCCAGCAGTTTCATTTCGCCTAGGGGGGCAAGCTCTGGGGCCAACGTCCTGACTTTC.